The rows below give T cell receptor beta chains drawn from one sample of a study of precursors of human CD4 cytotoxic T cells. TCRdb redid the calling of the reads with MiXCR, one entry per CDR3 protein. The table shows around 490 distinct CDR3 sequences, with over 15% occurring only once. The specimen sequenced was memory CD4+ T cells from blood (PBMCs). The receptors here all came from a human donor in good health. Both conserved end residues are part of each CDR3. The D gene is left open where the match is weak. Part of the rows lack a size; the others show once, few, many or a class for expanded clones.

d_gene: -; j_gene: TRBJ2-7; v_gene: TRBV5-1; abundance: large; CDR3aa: CASSPSPYEQYF; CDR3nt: TGCGCCAGCAGCCCATCCCCCTACGAGCAGTACTTC
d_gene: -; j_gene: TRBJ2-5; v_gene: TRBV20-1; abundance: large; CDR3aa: CSARRPQGQETQYF; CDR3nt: TGCAGTGCTAGGAGGCCGCAGGGACAAGAGACCCAGTACTTC
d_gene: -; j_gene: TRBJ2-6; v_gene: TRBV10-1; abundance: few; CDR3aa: CASKIPSGANVLTF; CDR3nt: TGCGCCAGCAAGATCCCCTCTGGGGCCAACGTCCTGACTTTC
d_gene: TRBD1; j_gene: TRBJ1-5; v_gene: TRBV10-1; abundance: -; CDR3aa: CASNETGDSNQPQHF; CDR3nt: TGCGCCAGCAATGAGACAGGGGATAGCAATCAGCCCCAGCATTTT
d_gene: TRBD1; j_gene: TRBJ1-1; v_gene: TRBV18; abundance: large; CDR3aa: CASSPQTGEAFF; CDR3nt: TGTGCCAGCTCACCCCAGACAGGGGAAGCTTTCTTT
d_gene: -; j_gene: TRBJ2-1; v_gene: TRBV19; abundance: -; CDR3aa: CASSIETGGFYNEQFF; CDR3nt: TGTGCCAGTAGTATAGAAACCGGGGGCTTCTACAATGAGCAGTTCTTC
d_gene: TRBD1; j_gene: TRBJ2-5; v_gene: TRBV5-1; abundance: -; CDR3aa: CASSGGTGRKETQYF; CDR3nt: TGCGCCAGCAGCGGCGGGACAGGGCGGAAGGAGACCCAGTACTTC
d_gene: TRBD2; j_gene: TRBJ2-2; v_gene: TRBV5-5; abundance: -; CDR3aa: CASSLTSGITGELFF; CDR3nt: TGTGCCAGCAGCTTGACTAGCGGGATAACCGGGGAGCTGTTTTTT
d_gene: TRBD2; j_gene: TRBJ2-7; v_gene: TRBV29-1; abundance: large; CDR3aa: CSGTSGTYEQYF; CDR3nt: TGCAGCGGCACTAGCGGTACCTACGAGCAGTACTTC
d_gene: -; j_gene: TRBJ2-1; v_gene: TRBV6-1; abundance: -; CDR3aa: CASSEAMSGGRNEQFF; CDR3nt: TGTGCCAGCAGTGAAGCTATGAGTGGTGGAAGGAATGAGCAGTTCTTC
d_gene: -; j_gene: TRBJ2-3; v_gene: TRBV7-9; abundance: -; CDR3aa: CASSPNRRADTQYF; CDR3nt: TGTGCCAGCAGTCCTAATCGGCGGGCAGATACGCAGTATTTT
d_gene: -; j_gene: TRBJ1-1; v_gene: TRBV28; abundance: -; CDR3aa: CASSLYTEAFF; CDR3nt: TGTGCCAGCAGTTTGTACACTGAAGCTTTCTTT
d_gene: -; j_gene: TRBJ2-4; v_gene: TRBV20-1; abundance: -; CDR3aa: CSARDRVLAKNIQYF; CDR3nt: TGCAGTGCTAGAGACCGGGTGTTAGCCAAAAACATTCAGTACTTC
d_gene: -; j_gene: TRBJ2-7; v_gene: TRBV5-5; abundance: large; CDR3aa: CASSVVQQPTYEQYF; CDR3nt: TGTGCCAGCAGCGTTGTCCAGCAACCTACTTACGAGCAGTACTTC
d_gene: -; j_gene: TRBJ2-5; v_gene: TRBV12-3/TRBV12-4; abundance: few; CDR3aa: CASSVRASYGTQYF; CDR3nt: TGTGCCAGCAGTGTCCGGGCCAGTTATGGGACCCAGTACTTC
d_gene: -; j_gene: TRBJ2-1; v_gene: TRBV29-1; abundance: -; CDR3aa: CSVGAFLGNEQFF; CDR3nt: TGCAGCGTTGGGGCTTTTCTGGGAAATGAGCAGTTCTTC
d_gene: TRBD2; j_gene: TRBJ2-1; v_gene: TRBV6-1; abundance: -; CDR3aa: CASSDSGGSQYNEQFF; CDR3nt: TGTGCCAGCAGTGATTCGGGAGGGAGTCAGTACAATGAGCAGTTCTTC
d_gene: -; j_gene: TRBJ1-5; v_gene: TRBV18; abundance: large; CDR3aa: CASSPAEDQPQHF; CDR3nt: TGTGCCAGCTCACCAGCGGAAGATCAGCCCCAGCATTTT
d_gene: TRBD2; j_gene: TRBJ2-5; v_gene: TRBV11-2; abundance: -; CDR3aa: CASSNQRGGETQYF; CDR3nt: TGTGCCAGCAGCAACCAACGGGGGGGGGAGACCCAGTACTTC
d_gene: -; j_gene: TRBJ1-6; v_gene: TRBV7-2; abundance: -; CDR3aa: CASSFYQGPRLHF; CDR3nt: TGTGCCAGCAGCTTTTACCAGGGGCCCCGGCTCCACTTT
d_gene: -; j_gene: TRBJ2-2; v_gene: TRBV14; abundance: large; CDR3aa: CASSQDLRSGELFF; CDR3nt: TGTGCCAGCAGCCAAGATTTGCGGTCCGGGGAGCTGTTTTTT
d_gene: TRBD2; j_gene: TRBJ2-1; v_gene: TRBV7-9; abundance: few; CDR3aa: CASSLAGQQINEQFF; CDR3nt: TGTGCCAGCAGCCTAGCGGGACAGCAGATCAATGAGCAGTTCTTC
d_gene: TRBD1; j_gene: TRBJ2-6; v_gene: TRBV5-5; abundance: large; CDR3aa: CASSLGTDAGANVLTF; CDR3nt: TGTGCCAGCAGCCTAGGGACAGATGCTGGGGCCAACGTCCTGACTTTC
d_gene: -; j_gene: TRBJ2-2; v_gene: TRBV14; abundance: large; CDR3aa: CASSQVEGRLTGELFF; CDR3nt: TGTGCCAGCAGCCAAGTTGAAGGGAGGTTAACCGGGGAGCTGTTTTTT
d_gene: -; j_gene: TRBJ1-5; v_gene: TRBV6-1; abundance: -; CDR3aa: CASSTDIQPQHF; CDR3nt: TGTGCCAGCAGTACAGACATTCAGCCCCAGCATTTT
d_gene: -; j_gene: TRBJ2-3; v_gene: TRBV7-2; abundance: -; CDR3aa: CASSLKYTDTQYF; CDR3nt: TGTGCCAGCAGCTTGAAATACACAGATACGCAGTATTTT
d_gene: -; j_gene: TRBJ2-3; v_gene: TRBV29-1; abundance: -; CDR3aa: CSVTGSTDTQYF; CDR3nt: TGCAGCGTCACAGGGTCCACAGATACGCAGTATTTT
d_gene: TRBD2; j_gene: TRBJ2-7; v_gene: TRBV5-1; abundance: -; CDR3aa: CASSPTSTYEQYF; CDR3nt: TGCGCCAGCAGCCCGACTAGCACCTACGAGCAGTACTTC
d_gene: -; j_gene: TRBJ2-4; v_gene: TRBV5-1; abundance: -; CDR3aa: CASWTSWAGISLAKNIQYF; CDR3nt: TGCGCCAGCTGGACTTCTTGGGCAGGGATATCTTTAGCCAAAAACATTCAGTACTTC
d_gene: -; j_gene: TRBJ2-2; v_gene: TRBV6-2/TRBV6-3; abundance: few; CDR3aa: CASIVGGNTGELFF; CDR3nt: TGTGCCAGCATCGTAGGAGGTAACACCGGGGAGCTGTTTTTT
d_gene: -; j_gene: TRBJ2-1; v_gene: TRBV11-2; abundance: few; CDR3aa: CASSLMGSEQFF; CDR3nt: TGTGCCAGCAGCTTGATGGGGAGTGAGCAGTTCTTC
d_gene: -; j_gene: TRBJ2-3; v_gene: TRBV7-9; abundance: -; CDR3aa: CASSLGTADTQYF; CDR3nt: TGTGCCAGCAGCTTAGGCACAGCAGATACGCAGTATTTT
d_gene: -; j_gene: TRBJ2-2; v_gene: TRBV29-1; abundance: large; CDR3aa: CSVRTNTGELFF; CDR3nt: TGCAGCGTACGAACGAACACCGGGGAGCTGTTTTTT
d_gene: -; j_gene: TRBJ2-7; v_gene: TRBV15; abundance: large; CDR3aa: CATSRDGSHYEQYF; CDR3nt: TGTGCCACCAGCAGAGATGGGTCCCACTACGAGCAGTACTTC
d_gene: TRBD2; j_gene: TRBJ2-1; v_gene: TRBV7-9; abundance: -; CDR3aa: CASSLDSSGILNEQFF; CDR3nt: TGTGCCAGCAGCTTGGATTCTAGCGGGATTTTAAATGAGCAGTTCTTC
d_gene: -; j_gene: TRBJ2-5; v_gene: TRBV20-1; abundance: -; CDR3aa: CSASPSMWAQYF; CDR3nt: TGCAGTGCTAGTCCCTCCATGTGGGCCCAGTACTTC
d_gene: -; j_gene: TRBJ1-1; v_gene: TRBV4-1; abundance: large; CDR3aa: CASSDRGKNTEAFF; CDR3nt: TGCGCCAGCAGCGACCGTGGGAAGAACACTGAAGCTTTCTTT
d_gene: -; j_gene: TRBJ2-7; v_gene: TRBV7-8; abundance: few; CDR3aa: CASSLGQESSYEQYF; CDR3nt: TGTGCCAGCAGCTTAGGACAGGAGAGCTCCTACGAGCAGTACTTC
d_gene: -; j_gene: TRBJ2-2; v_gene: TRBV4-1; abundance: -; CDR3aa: CASSPRQELSGELFF; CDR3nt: TGCGCCAGCAGCCCCAGACAGGAACTTTCCGGGGAGCTGTTTTTT
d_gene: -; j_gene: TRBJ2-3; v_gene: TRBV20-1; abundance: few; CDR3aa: CSARWQSSTDTQYF; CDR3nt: TGCAGTGCTAGATGGCAGTCTAGCACAGATACGCAGTATTTT
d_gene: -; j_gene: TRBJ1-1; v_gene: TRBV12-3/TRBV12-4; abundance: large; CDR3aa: CASSLNKNTEAFF; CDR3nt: TGTGCCAGCAGTTTAAACAAGAACACTGAAGCTTTCTTT
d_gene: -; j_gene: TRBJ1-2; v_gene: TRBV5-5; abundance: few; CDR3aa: CASSTGQIRYYGYTF; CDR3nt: TGTGCCAGCAGCACCGGACAGATTCGGTACTATGGCTACACCTTC
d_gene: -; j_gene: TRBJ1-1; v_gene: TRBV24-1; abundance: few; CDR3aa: CATSDYSSTEAFF; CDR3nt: TGTGCCACCAGTGATTACAGCTCCACTGAAGCTTTCTTT
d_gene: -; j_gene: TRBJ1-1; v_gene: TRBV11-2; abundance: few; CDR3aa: CASSLETRAKAFF; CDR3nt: TGTGCCAGCAGCTTAGAGACCAGAGCGAAAGCTTTCTTT
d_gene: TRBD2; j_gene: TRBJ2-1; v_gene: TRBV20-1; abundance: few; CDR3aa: CSARTSGRLNEQFF; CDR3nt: TGCAGTGCTAGAACTAGCGGGAGATTGAATGAGCAGTTCTTC
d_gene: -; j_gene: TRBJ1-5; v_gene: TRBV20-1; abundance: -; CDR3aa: CSARDQGSGQRGQPQHF; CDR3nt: TGCAGTGCTAGAGATCAGGGTTCTGGACAGCGAGGACAGCCCCAGCATTTT
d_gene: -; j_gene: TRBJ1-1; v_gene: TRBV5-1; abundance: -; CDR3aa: CASSLAYPTKNTEAFF; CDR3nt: TGCGCCAGCAGCTTGGCCTACCCAACAAAGAACACTGAAGCTTTCTTT
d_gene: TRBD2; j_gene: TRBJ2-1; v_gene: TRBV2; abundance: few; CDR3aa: CASHITGTSGRNEQFF; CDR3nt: TGTGCCAGCCACATTACCGGGACTAGCGGGAGAAATGAGCAGTTCTTC
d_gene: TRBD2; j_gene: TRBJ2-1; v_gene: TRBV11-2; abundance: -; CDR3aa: CASSLERLAREEQFF; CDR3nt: TGTGCCAGCAGCTTAGAGCGACTAGCGAGAGAGGAGCAGTTCTTC
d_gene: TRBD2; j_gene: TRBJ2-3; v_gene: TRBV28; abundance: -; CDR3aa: CASNMWREEIDTQYF; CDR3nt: TGTGCCAGCAACATGTGGCGGGAGGAGATAGATACGCAGTATTTT
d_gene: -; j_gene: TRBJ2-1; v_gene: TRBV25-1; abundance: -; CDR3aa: CASSDYRVLSYNEQFF; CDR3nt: TGTGCCAGCAGTGACTACAGGGTACTTTCCTACAATGAGCAGTTCTTC
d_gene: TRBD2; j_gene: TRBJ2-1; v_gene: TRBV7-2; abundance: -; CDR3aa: CVSSTSLAGDPYNEQFF; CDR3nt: TGTGTCAGCAGCACCTCACTAGCGGGAGACCCATACAATGAGCAGTTCTTC
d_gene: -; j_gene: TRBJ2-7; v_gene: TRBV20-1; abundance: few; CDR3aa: CSAKPPRQYYEQYF; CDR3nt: TGCAGTGCCAAGCCCCCCAGGCAGTACTACGAGCAGTACTTC
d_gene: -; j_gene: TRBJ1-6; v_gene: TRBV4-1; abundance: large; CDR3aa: CASSPIGGQSPLHF; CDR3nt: TGCGCCAGCAGCCCCATCGGGGGCCAATCACCCCTCCACTTT
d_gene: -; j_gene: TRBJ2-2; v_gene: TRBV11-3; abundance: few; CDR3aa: CASSLDHPTNTGELFF; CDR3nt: TGTGCCAGCAGCTTAGATCACCCCACGAACACCGGGGAGCTGTTTTTT